This is a list of T cell receptor beta chains from one sample in a study of blood T cell repertoires in COVID-19. Libraries were prepared by immunoSEQ multiplex PCR; TCRdb keeps only in-frame clonotypes and omits some of them. Altogether a few hundred thousand clones are present, around 87% being singletons, with the ten largest covering approximately 1.2%. The sample comprised PBMCs or T cells enriched from blood (not recorded which). The receptors stem from a man aged 25 to 45 who had recovered from COVID-19. Both conserved end residues are part of each CDR3. A D gene is named only where the DNA matches it firmly. Some rows have no size entry. The others give once, few or many, or a class for an expanded clone.

clone size	V gene	D gene	J gene	CDR3 length	CDR3 DNA	CDR3 protein
-	TRBV7-9	TRBD1	TRBJ1-2	14	TGTGCCAGCAGCCCACGACAGGGATTCTATGGCTACACCTTC	CASSPRQGFYGYTF
-	TRBV28	TRBD1	TRBJ1-5	16	TGTGCCAGCATCGGGCGGGGACAGGGCACCAATCAGCCCCAGCATTTT	CASIGRGQGTNQPQHF
-	TRBV15	-	TRBJ2-7	14	TGTGCCACCAGCAGAGGAGGTGATTCCTACGAGCAGTACTTC	CATSRGGDSYEQYF
-	TRBV2	TRBD1	TRBJ2-7	13	TGTGCCAGCGCGACAGGGTTCTCCTACGAGCAGTACTTC	CASATGFSYEQYF
-	TRBV6-5	-	TRBJ1-1	15	TGTGCCAGCAGCCCACAGGGCTTGGGGAGCACTGAAGCTTTCTTT	CASSPQGLGSTEAFF
-	TRBV28	-	TRBJ1-4	13	TGTGCCACGGGGGGATATCCTAATGAAAAACTGTTTTTT	CATGGYPNEKLFF
-	TRBV6-5	-	TRBJ2-2	14	TGTGCCAGCCTTGTCCTGACAAACACCGGGGAGCTGTTTTTT	CASLVLTNTGELFF
-	TRBV15	-	TRBJ1-1	16	TGTGCCACCAGGCCCCTGCAGGGAACTGGGGATTGGGGAGCTTTCTTT	CATRPLQGTGDWGAFF
once	TRBV18	-	TRBJ2-2	13	TGTGCCAGCTCAGTGCGGGACACCGGGGAGCTGTTTTTT	CASSVRDTGELFF
-	TRBV28	TRBD2	TRBJ2-2	14	TGTGCCAGCAGGTTGACTAGCGGGACCGGGGAGCTGTTTTTT	CASRLTSGTGELFF
-	TRBV7-2	-	TRBJ1-4	16	TGTGCCAGCAGCATTCAGGGGCCCATGACTAATGAAAAACTGTTTTTT	CASSIQGPMTNEKLFF
-	TRBV24-1	TRBD1	TRBJ2-5	14	TGTGCCACCAGTGAGCCGGGACAGGGAGGGACCCAGTACTTC	CATSEPGQGGTQYF
-	TRBV5-6	-	TRBJ1-3	15	TGTGCCAGCAGCTTTTACAGGGAAGCTGGAAACACCATATATTTT	CASSFYREAGNTIYF
-	TRBV28	TRBD1	TRBJ1-2	14	TGTGCCAGCAGTTCAGGGGGACAGAACTATGGCTACACCTTC	CASSSGGQNYGYTF
-	TRBV6-4	-	TRBJ2-2	8	TGTGCCAGCGGGGAGCTGTTTTTT	CASGELFF
-	TRBV7-2	TRBD2	TRBJ2-7	17	TGTGCCAGCAGCTTCGGGACTAGCGGGCTTGGGGGCTACGAGCAGTACTTC	CASSFGTSGLGGYEQYF
-	TRBV5-5	-	TRBJ2-5	12	TGTGCCAGCAGCCAAGGAGGGGAGACCCAGTACTTC	CASSQGGETQYF
-	TRBV7-3	-	TRBJ1-2	15	TGTGCCAGCAGCCCCCTTGACAGGACTAACTATGGCTACACCTTC	CASSPLDRTNYGYTF
-	TRBV7-9	TRBD2	TRBJ2-1	13	TGTGCCAGCGAACTAGCGGCCTACAATGAGCAGTTCTTC	CASELAAYNEQFF
-	TRBV6-5	-	TRBJ2-1	13	TGTGCCAGCAGCCTATGGACTAACAGTGAGCAGTTCTTC	CASSLWTNSEQFF
-	TRBV7-9	-	TRBJ1-1	14	TGTGCCAGCAGCATCCAAACGGGGGGGACTGAAGCTTTCTTT	CASSIQTGGTEAFF
-	TRBV7-7	TRBD2	TRBJ2-2	17	TGTGCCAGCAGGGCCCTAGCGGGGACGGGGGACACCGGGGAGCTGTTTTTT	CASRALAGTGDTGELFF
-	TRBV7-9	-	TRBJ2-1	16	TGTGCCAGCAGCCTGACAGATCGCGGGGCCTACAATGAGCAGTTCTTC	CASSLTDRGAYNEQFF
-	TRBV4-1	TRBD2	TRBJ2-5	17	TGCGCCAGCAGCCAACCGCTGGGACTAGCGGGAGGGGAGACCCAGTACTTC	CASSQPLGLAGGETQYF
-	TRBV20-1	TRBD2	TRBJ2-3	16	TGCAGTGCTAGTCCGGCTAGCGGGAGGTCGGGAGATACGCAGTATTTT	CSASPASGRSGDTQYF
-	TRBV25-1	-	TRBJ2-5	14	TGTGCCAGCAGTGATCACGCAGGCATGGAGACCCAGTACTTC	CASSDHAGMETQYF
-	TRBV28	TRBD2	TRBJ2-2	19	TGTGCCAGCAGTTCGGGGCCTAGCGGGACTACCCCGAACACCGGGGAGCTGTTTTTT	CASSSGPSGTTPNTGELFF
-	TRBV5-1	-	TRBJ1-1	15	TGCGCCAGCAGCTTGGTTAAGAGTATGAACACTGAAGCTTTCTTT	CASSLVKSMNTEAFF
-	TRBV7-2	-	TRBJ2-3	12	TGTGCCAGCAACCTAGGGGTGGGCCCGCAGTATTTT	CASNLGVGPQYF
-	TRBV10-1	-	TRBJ2-7	13	TGCGCCAGCAGTGAGGACAGCTCCTACGAGCAGTACTTC	CASSEDSSYEQYF
-	TRBV7-9	-	TRBJ2-7	13	TGTGCCAGCAGCCAAACTGACTACTACGAGCAGTACTTC	CASSQTDYYEQYF
-	TRBV12-3/TRBV12-4	-	TRBJ1-4	12	TGTGCCAGCAGTTTTGGAGGGAAAAAACTGTTTTTT	CASSFGGKKLFF
once	TRBV4-1	-	TRBJ2-5	16	TGCGCCAGCAGCCAGGACAGCCTCAGGGGTCAAGAGACCCAGTACTTC	CASSQDSLRGQETQYF
-	TRBV10-3	TRBD1	TRBJ1-6	13	TGTGCCAGCCGGGACAGGGAATATTCACCCCTCCACTTT	CASRDREYSPLHF
-	TRBV3-1/TRBV3-2	-	TRBJ1-6	15	TGTGCCAGCAGGGAGGACGACGCCCATAATTCACCCCTCCACTTT	CASREDDAHNSPLHF
-	TRBV19	-	TRBJ1-5	13	TGTGCCAGTAGCCCAACAGCCAGTCAGCCCCAGCATTTT	CASSPTASQPQHF
-	TRBV30	TRBD2	TRBJ2-7	14	TGTGCCTGGAGTGTAACGGGAGGGCCGGGGGAGCAGTACTTC	CAWSVTGGPGEQYF
-	TRBV14	-	TRBJ1-1	12	TGTGCCAGCAGCCAAGACTTCACTGAAGCTTTCTTT	CASSQDFTEAFF
-	TRBV18	TRBD1	TRBJ1-5	16	TGTGCCAGCTCACCACCTGGGGGACAGGGCAATCAGCCCCAGCATTTT	CASSPPGGQGNQPQHF
-	TRBV2	TRBD1	TRBJ1-6	14	TGTGCCAGCAGGCGGGACAGTGGGAATGAACCCCTCCACTTT	CASRRDSGNEPLHF
-	TRBV30	-	TRBJ2-3	13	TGTGCCTGGAGTGTCGGTGTGTCAGATACGCAGTATTTT	CAWSVGVSDTQYF
-	TRBV3-1/TRBV3-2	-	TRBJ1-4	11	TGTGCCAGCAGCGCACTAGGGAAACTGTTTTTT	CASSALGKLFF
-	TRBV12-3/TRBV12-4	-	TRBJ1-2	13	TGTGCCAGTCAGTTGGGACTGAACTATGGCTACACCTTC	CASQLGLNYGYTF
-	TRBV5-1	-	TRBJ2-1	15	TGCGCCAGCAGCTTGGGTCCGGGAGAAGACAATGAGCAGTTCTTC	CASSLGPGEDNEQFF
-	TRBV11-2	-	TRBJ2-3	13	TGTGCCAGCAGTTACATCGGGACAGATACGCAGTATTTT	CASSYIGTDTQYF
-	TRBV28	TRBD1	TRBJ1-1	13	TGTGCCAGTAAGGGACAGGGGGTCACTGAAGCTTTCTTT	CASKGQGVTEAFF
-	TRBV10-3	TRBD1	TRBJ1-4	15	TGTGCCATCAGTGAGGGGGACAGGGATAATGAAAAACTGTTTTTT	CAISEGDRDNEKLFF
-	TRBV2	TRBD2	TRBJ2-3	17	TGTGCCAGCAGTGTGGGGACTAGCGGGAGATTGACAGATACGCAGTATTTT	CASSVGTSGRLTDTQYF
-	TRBV14	-	TRBJ1-2	15	TGTGCCAGCAGCCAAGAAGGCAGGGCGATCGATGGCTACACCTTC	CASSQEGRAIDGYTF
once	TRBV2	-	TRBJ1-2	12	TGTGCCAGCAAATCGAGTTCACCCGGCTACACCTTC	CASKSSSPGYTF
-	TRBV29-1	TRBD1	TRBJ2-7	15	TGCAGCGTGCTGGGGGGACAGGGGAAGTCCTACGAGCAGTACTTC	CSVLGGQGKSYEQYF
once	TRBV4-1	-	TRBJ1-2	12	TGCGCCAGCAGCCCGGACAGCTATGGCTACACCTTC	CASSPDSYGYTF
-	TRBV19	-	TRBJ1-5	15	TGTGCCAGTAGACCCTCAGGGGATCGCTATCAGCCCCAGCATTTT	CASRPSGDRYQPQHF